Each of the 21 T cell receptor beta chains below was sequenced from the same sample in a study of Graves' ophthalmopathy and Graves' hyperthyroidism. The study amplified TCR beta CDR3 regions using RNA transcripts. The first-round RT-PCR employed HTBI primers together with the Qiagen OneStep RT-PCR kit. A multiplex PCR was then performed as the second round. TCRdb re-derived calls from the multiplex PCR reads in MiXCR, one entry per CDR3 protein. The sample holds approximately 160,000 distinct CDR3 sequences, roughly two fifths seen once. Sequences were obtained from peripheral blood. The receptors originated from a man aged 25 to 40 with Graves' ophthalmopathy.

This clonotype was seen a handful of times. This sequence joins TRBV6-1 and TRBJ1-5, with D unresolved. The V end was cut by 2 bases, the J end by 2 bases, with 7 bases between. CDR1 is MNHNS, CDR2 SASEGT, per germline. The CDR3 is 14 residues long. In DNA form, the CDR3 reads TGTGCCAGCAGTGAAAGGAGGGGCAATCAGCCCCAGCATTTT. Its protein product is CASSERRGNQPQHF.

V and J are TRBV11-2 and TRBJ2-5; TRBD2 matches 11 bases. J gave up 5 bases and V 2 bases, and 10 bases lay outside the gene matches. The CDR3 length is 17 residues. CDR1 is SGHAT and CDR2 is FQNNGV in the germline V gene. CDR3 loop: CASSLLVAGGPRETQYF. The CDR3 DNA follows: TGTGCCAGCAGCTTACTAGTAGCGGGAGGGCCGAGGGAGACCCAGTACTTC.

At least ten counts were recorded for this clonotype. The rearrangement links TRBV12-3 or TRBV12-4 to TRBJ1-2; 7 bases align to TRBD1. The ends lost 2 bases at V and 6 bases at J; junction bases unmatched: 6. The CDR3 length is 14 residues. The CDR3, as DNA: TGTGCCAGCAGTTTAAGCCAGGGGGTTGATGGCTACACCTTC. This codes for CASSLSQGVDGYTF.

This rearrangement joins TRBV6-2 or TRBV6-3 to TRBJ2-7, with 7 bases aligning to TRBD2. From germline, CDR1 is MNHEY and CDR2 SVGEGT. Trimming removed 2 bases from V and 0 bases from J; junction bases left unmatched: 13. The CDR3 has 18 amino acids. This CDR3 reads CASSYPNAAASGSYEQYF. In nucleotides, the CDR3 is TGTGCCAGCAGTTACCCGAACGCTGCGGCTAGCGGCTCCTACGAGCAGTACTTC.

This clonotype was seen a handful of times. V gene TRBV12-3 or TRBV12-4 combines with J gene TRBJ1-6, with 10 bases identical to TRBD1. CDR3 length: 15 residues. Trimming took 5 bases from V and 9 from J; bases not matched to a gene: 7. CDR3 sequence reads: CASSGRGQGSSPLHF. The CDR3 DNA is TGTGCCAGCAGTGGTCGGGGACAGGGGAGTTCACCCCTCCACTTT.

Many counts were recorded for this clonotype. The chain joins TRBV13 to TRBJ1-2; TRBD1 is a possible D gene (6 bases). The CDR3 totals 15 residues. Germline CDR1 and CDR2: PRHDT and FYEKMQ (reference sequence). Trimming cost V 4 bases and J 7 bases, with 19 bases left between them. CDR3 sequence: CASSSTETGFGGYTF. The CDR3 DNA is TGTGCCAGCAGCTCCACCGAAACAGGGTTTGGTGGCTACACCTTC.

This clonotype was seen repeatedly, ten times or more. J is TRBJ2-5 and V is TRBV28, with D hard to call. V lost 4 bases to trimming and J lost 3 bases, with 12 bases between them. Germline V gene sequence: CDR1 MDHEN, CDR2 SYDVKM. The CDR3 sequence is 14 residues long. CDR3 amino acids: CASSYESTKETQYF. CDR3 sequence (DNA): TGTGCCAGCAGTTACGAATCCACTAAAGAGACCCAGTACTTC.

This clonotype was counted many times. The chain carries TRBV12-3 or TRBV12-4 and TRBJ2-2; D not certain. V lost 6 bases and J 4 bases, leaving 9 bases between the germline ends. The CDR3 covers 13 residues. This CDR3 reads CASSRRSTGELFF. The CDR3 DNA sequence: TGTGCCAGCAGCCGACGATCCACCGGGGAGCTGTTTTTT.

This clonotype has a count of ten or more. This chain links TRBV20-1 with TRBJ2-4; D is possibly TRBD2 (6 bases). The V and J ends lost 1 base and 2 bases respectively, with 21 bases between them. Germline V lookup: CDR1 DFQATT, CDR2 SNEGSKA (reference sequence). CDR3 size: 18 residues. The CDR3 DNA is TGCAGTGCTAGAGCTTTTCACAGGAGGGCCGTATCCAAAAACATTCAGTACTTC. Residues: CSARAFHRRAVSKNIQYF.

This chain uses TRBV6-1 with TRBJ2-7; D is uncertain. Trimming shortened V by 8 bases and J by 3 bases, and 14 bases separated the two germline ends. This CDR3 spans 13 amino acids. Per germline, CDR1 MNHNS and CDR2 SASEGT. CDR3 region: CASSILGFYEQYF. CDR3 nucleotide sequence: TGTGCCAGCTCAATATTGGGTTTCTACGAGCAGTACTTC.

This clonotype occurred many times. The rearrangement joins TRBV7-2 to TRBJ2-7, with a weak D call TRBD2 (6 bases). This CDR3 contains 12 residues. V lost 2 bases, J lost 6 bases, and 8 bases lay in between. The V gene's germline CDR1 is SGHTA and CDR2 FQGNSA. This CDR3 reads CASSLMGGEQYF. CDR3 sequence (DNA): TGTGCCAGCAGCTTAATGGGGGGCGAGCAGTACTTC. Looking up the rest from reference TRBV7-2 and TRBJ2-7 gives the full variable domain: GAGVSQSPSNKVTEKGKDVELRCDPISGHTALYWYRQSLGQGLEFLIYFQGNSAPDKSGLPSDRFSAERTGGSVSTLTIQRTQQEDSAVYLCASSLMGGEQYFGPGTRLTVT.

The chain has TRBV30 and TRBJ1-5, with D possibly being TRBD1 (5 bases). CDR1 GTSNPN and CDR2 SVGIG come from the germline V gene (reference sequence). The CDR3 loop spans 15 amino acids. V was trimmed by 3 bases and J by 0 bases, leaving 12 bases between them. The CDR3: CAWSPGTASNQPQHF. DNA of the CDR3: TGTGCCTGGAGCCCCGGGACCGCTAGCAATCAGCCCCAGCATTTT.

The chain combines TRBV12-3 or TRBV12-4 with TRBJ2-7; 10 nucleotides agree with TRBD2. J gave up 4 bases and V 6 bases, and 6 bases lay outside the gene matches. CDR3 length: 14 residues. The CDR3 sequence is CASRGASGSYEQYF. The CDR3 DNA reads as TGTGCCAGCAGAGGGGCTAGCGGGAGTTACGAGCAGTACTTC.

J is TRBJ1-1 and V is TRBV20-1, with TRBD1 as a possible D gene (6 bases). Germline-derived CDR1 and CDR2 are DFQATT and SNEGSKA (reference sequence). V was cut by 6 bases and J by 4 bases, with 15 bases left in between. This CDR3 has 13 residues. CDR3 region: CSAGGGAVTEAFF. The CDR3 DNA is TGCAGTGCAGGTGGGGGGGCCGTCACTGAAGCTTTCTTT.

The chain employs TRBV7-3 and TRBJ2-5; TRBD2 might be the D (6 bases). V was shortened by 1 base and J by 5 bases, with 14 bases between the two germline ends. Germline V gives CDR1 SGHTA, CDR2 FQGTGA. The CDR3 loop spans 15 amino acids. CDR3 loop: CASSLNGGMGETQYF. The CDR3 DNA is TGTGCCAGCAGCTTAAATGGCGGGATGGGGGAGACCCAGTACTTC.

The chain carries TRBV7-9 and TRBJ1-2; a possible D gene is TRBD1 (5 bases). Germline V gene data show CDR1 as SEHNR and CDR2 as FQNEAQ (reference sequence). The CDR3 consists of 14 residues. V shed 1 base and J shed 13 bases, with 19 bases lying between them. The CDR3 spells CASSLVGGAMVGTF. In DNA, the CDR3 is TGTGCCAGCAGCTTAGTCGGTGGGGCTATGGTTGGCACCTTC.

Many counts were recorded for this clonotype. V is TRBV20-1 and J is TRBJ2-7, with TRBD2 matching over 9 bases. The trim removed 3 bases at V and 3 bases at J, leaving 9 bases unmatched. The CDR3 is 15 residues long. Germline V gene sequence: CDR1 DFQATT, CDR2 SNEGSKA (reference sequence). The chain's CDR3 is CSARFGGRALYEQYF. The CDR3 DNA follows: TGCAGTGCTAGGTTTGGCGGGAGGGCCCTCTACGAGCAGTACTTC.

In its sample, this clonotype was seen many times. The V gene is TRBV2, the J gene TRBJ2-5, with 7 bases aligning to TRBD2. The CDR3 has 15 amino acids. With 3 bases clipped from V and 5 bases from J, the junction kept 9 bases outside the gene matches. Germline CDR1 is SNHLY and CDR2 is FYNNEI. The CDR3 spells CASSDNGRRGETQYF. The CDR3 region has the DNA TGTGCCAGCAGTGATAACGGGAGGCGAGGGGAGACCCAGTACTTC.

This clonotype has a handful of counts. The rearrangement uses TRBV12-3 or TRBV12-4 and TRBJ1-1; D uncertain. V lost 7 bases to trimming and J lost 6 bases, with 15 bases between them. CDR3 length equals 13 residues. The CDR3 sequence: CASTLGRDAEAFF. In DNA form, the CDR3 reads TGTGCCAGCACCTTGGGCAGAGACGCTGAAGCTTTCTTT.

The chain has TRBV12-3 or TRBV12-4 and TRBJ1-6, with TRBD1 matching 7 bases. V lost 3 bases, J lost 10 bases, and 3 bases stayed unmatched. This CDR3 has 13 amino acids. CDR3 DNA sequence: TGTGCCAGCAGTTTGACAGGGATCTCACCCCTCCACTTT. Its translation is CASSLTGISPLHF.

This chain joins TRBV12-3 or TRBV12-4 and TRBJ1-2, with TRBD1 as a possible D gene (5 bases). Trimming removed 7 bases at V and 2 bases at J, with 20 bases between. This CDR3 contains 16 residues. In nucleotides, the CDR3 is TGTGCCAGCACAATCGGCTCCGGGACGGTGAACTATGGCTACACCTTC. It yields the protein CASTIGSGTVNYGYTF.